The source of this T cell receptor beta chain is a study of T-cell memory formation after mild COVID-19. This clonotype was counted a few times. Its matching antigen is unknown. Trimming took off 5 bases at V and 3 bases at J, with 13 bases between the two ends. The germline CDR1 and CDR2 sequences are SNHLY and FYNNEI. The CDR3 consists of 14 residues. TCRdb passed the 5' RACE reads through MiXCR, listing each CDR3 protein once. This table has 190,000 or so distinct CDR3 sequences, under 30% appearing once. Overall study results and limits: Among contracting clones, CD4+ were mainly CM/EM and CD8+ enriched in EMRA. Balance between CD4 and CD8 was seen in clones contracting day 15 to 85, and a CD4+ lean was seen in later expanders.

This receptor was taken from an adult woman who had mild COVID-19 (a few samples of this study predate the infection). Cell type and time point are not known. The sequencing sample was made of PBMCs or a T cell subset sorted from them (not recorded which). The chain couples TRBV2 to TRBJ2-5; D unclear. The CDR3 reads CASSLSVHKETQYF. CDR3 DNA: TGTGCCAGCAGTCTCTCTGTACATAAAGAGACCCAGTACTTC.